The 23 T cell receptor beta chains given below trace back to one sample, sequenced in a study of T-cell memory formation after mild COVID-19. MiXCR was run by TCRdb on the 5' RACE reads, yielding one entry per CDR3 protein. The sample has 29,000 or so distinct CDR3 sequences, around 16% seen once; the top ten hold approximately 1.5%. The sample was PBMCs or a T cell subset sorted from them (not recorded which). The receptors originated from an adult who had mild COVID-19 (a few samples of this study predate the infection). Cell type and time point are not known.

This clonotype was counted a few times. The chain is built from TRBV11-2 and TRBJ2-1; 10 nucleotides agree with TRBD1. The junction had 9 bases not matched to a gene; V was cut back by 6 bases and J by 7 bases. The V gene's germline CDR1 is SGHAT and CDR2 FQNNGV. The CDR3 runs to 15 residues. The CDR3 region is CASRSGTGERNEQFF. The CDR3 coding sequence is TGTGCCAGCAGATCCGGGACAGGGGAGAGGAATGAGCAGTTCTTC.

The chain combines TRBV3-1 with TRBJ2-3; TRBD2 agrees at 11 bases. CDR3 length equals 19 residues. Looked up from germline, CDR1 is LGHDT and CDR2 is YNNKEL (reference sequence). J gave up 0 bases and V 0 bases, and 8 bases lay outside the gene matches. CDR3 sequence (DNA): TGTGCCAGCAGCCAAGAGGTCCTAGCGGGGGGACGGAGCACAGATACGCAGTATTTT. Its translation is CASSQEVLAGGRSTDTQYF.

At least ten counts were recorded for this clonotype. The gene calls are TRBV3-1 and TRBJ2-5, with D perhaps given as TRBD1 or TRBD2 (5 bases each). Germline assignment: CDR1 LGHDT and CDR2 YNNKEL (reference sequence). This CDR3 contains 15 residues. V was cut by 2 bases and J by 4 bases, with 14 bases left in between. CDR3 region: CASSQRGQSRETQYF. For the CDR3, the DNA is TGTGCCAGCAGCCAACGGGGCCAATCGAGAGAGACCCAGTACTTC.

The CDR3 DNA sequence: TGTGCCAGCAGCTCCCGGGCCGAGGATCAGCCCCAGCATTTT. Translating it yields CASSSRAEDQPQHF. V and J are TRBV5-6 and TRBJ1-5; D is unresolved. The CDR3 is made up of 14 amino acids. V lost 3 bases to trimming and J lost 5 bases, with 12 bases between them. Germline V lookup: CDR1 SGHDT, CDR2 YYEEEE.

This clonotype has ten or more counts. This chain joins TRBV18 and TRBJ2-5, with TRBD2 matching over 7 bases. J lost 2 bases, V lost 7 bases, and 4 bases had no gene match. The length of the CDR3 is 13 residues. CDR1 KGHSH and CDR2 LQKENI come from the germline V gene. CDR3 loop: CASLSGLQETQYF. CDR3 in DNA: TGTGCCAGCTTGTCGGGACTACAAGAGACCCAGTACTTC.

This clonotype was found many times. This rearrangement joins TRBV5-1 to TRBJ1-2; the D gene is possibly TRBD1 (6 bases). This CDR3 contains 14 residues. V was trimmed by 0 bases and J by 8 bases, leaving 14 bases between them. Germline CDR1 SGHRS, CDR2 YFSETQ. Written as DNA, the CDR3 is TGCGCCAGCAGCTTGGCCGGGGGGGCCCCGGGCTACACCTTC. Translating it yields CASSLAGGAPGYTF.

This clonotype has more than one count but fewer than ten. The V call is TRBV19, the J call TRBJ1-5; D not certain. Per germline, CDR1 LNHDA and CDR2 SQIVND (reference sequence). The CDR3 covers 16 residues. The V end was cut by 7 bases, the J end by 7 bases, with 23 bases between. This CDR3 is CASKPEGASPWQPQHF. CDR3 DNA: TGTGCCAGTAAACCGGAGGGTGCCTCGCCTTGGCAGCCCCAGCATTTT.

This CDR3 is CASSYTSTGKNIQYF. The CDR3 nucleotides are TGTGCCAGCAGCTACACTTCGACAGGAAAAAACATTCAGTACTTC. This sequence joins TRBV11-2 and TRBJ2-4; a possible D gene is TRBD1 (6 bases). The CDR3 has 15 residues. The ends were cut back, 4 bases at V and 4 bases at J, with 14 bases in the middle. Germline CDR1 is SGHAT and CDR2 is FQNNGV.

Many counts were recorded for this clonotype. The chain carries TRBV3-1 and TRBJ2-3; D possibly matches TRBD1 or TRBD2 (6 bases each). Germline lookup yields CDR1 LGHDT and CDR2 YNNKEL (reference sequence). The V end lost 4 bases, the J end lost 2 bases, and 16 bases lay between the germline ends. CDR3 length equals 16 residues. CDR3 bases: TGTGCCAGCAGCCCCCACGGGGGCATTGCCACAGATACGCAGTATTTT. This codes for CASSPHGGIATDTQYF.

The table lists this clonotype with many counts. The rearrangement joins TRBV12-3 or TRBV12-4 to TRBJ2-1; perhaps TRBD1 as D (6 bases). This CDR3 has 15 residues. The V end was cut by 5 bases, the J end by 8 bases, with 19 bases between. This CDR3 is CASSLRGSRVDEQFF. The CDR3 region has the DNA TGTGCCAGCAGTCTAAGGGGGAGTAGAGTCGATGAGCAGTTCTTC.

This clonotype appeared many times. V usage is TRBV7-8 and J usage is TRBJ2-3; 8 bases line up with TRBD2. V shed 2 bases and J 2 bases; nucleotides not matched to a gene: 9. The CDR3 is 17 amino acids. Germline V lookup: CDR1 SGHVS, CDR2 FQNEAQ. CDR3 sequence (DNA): TGTGCCAGCAGCTTAAGAAGCGGGAGAGGTAACACAGATACGCAGTATTTT. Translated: CASSLRSGRGNTDTQYF.

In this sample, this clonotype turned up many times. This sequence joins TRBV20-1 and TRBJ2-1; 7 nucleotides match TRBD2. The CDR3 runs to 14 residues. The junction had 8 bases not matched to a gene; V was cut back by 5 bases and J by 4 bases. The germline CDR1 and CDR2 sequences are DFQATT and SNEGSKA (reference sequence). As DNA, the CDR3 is TGCAGTGCTCGGGCTCCTAGCGGTTACAATGAGCAGTTCTTC. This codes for CSARAPSGYNEQFF.

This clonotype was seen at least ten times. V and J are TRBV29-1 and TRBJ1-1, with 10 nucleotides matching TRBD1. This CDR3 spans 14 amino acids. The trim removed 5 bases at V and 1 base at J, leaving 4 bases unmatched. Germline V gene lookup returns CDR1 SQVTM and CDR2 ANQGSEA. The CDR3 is CSVQTGGGNTEAFF. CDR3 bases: TGCAGCGTTCAGACAGGGGGCGGGAACACTGAAGCTTTCTTT.

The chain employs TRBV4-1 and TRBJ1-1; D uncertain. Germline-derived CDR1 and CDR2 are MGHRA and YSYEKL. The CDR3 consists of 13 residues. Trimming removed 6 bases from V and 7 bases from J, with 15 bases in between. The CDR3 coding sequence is TGCGCCAGCAGTGGTTTGGAGGAGGTTGAAGCTTTCTTT. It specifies CASSGLEEVEAFF.

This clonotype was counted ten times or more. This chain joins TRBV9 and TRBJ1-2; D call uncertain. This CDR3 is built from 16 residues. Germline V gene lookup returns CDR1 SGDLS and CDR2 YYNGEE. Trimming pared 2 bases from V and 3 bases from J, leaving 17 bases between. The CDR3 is CASSVGGGGQHYGYTF. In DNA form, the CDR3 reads TGTGCCAGCAGCGTCGGTGGAGGAGGGCAACACTATGGCTACACCTTC.

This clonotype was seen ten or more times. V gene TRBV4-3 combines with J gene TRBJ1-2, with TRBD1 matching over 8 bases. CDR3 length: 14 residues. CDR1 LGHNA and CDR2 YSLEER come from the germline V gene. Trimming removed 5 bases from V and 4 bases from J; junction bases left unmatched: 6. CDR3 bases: TGCGCCAGCAGCTCTAGGGACAGGTCCTATGGCTACACCTTC. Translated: CASSSRDRSYGYTF.

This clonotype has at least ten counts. The CDR3 DNA is TGCGCCAGCAGCCCGACGGGCGAGACCCAGTACTTC. Residues: CASSPTGETQYF. The V call is TRBV4-1, the J call TRBJ2-5; D is uncertain. CDR3 size: 12 residues. In germline, CDR1 is MGHRA, CDR2 YSYEKL. Trimming took off 4 bases at V and 5 bases at J, with 8 bases between the two ends.

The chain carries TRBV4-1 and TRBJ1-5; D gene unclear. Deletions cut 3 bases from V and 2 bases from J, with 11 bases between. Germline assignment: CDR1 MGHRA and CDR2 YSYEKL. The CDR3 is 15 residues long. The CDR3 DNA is TGCGCCAGCAGCCATTTACACGGTGGCAATCAGCCCCAGCATTTT. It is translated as CASSHLHGGNQPQHF.

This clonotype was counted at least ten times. The CDR3 loop is CASSQDLTKPQHF. The CDR3 nucleotides are TGTGCCAGCAGCCAAGACCTAACGAAGCCCCAGCATTTT. This chain connects TRBV3-1 to TRBJ1-5; D gene uncertain. The CDR3 runs 13 residues. Trimming took off 0 bases at V and 8 bases at J, with 8 bases between the two ends. Germline V gene data show CDR1 as LGHDT and CDR2 as YNNKEL (reference sequence).

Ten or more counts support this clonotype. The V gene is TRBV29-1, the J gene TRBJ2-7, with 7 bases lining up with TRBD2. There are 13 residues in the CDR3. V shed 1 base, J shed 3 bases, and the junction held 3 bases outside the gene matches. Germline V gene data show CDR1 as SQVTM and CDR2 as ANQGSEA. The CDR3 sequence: CSVEVGGNYEQYF. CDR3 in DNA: TGCAGCGTTGAAGTCGGGGGGAACTACGAGCAGTACTTC.

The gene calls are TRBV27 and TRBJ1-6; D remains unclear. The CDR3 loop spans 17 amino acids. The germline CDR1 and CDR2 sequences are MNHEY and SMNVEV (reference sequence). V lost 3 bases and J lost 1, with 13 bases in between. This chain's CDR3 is CASSFGRAASYNSPLHF. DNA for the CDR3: TGTGCCAGCAGTTTTGGGAGGGCCGCATCCTATAATTCACCCCTCCACTTT.

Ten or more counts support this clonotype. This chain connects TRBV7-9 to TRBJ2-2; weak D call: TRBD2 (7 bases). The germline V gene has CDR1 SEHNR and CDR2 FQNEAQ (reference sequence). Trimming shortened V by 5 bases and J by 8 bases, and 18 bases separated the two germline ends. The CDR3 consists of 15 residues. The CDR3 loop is CASSTAGQLAGELFF. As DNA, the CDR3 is TGTGCCAGCAGCACAGCGGGACAATTAGCAGGGGAGCTGTTTTTT.

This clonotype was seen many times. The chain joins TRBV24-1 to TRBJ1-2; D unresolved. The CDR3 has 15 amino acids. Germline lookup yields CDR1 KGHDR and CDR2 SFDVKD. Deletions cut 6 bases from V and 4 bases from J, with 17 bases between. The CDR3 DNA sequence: TGTGCCACCAGTACTACCGGCACCGCGGCCTATGGCTACACCTTC. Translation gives CATSTTGTAAYGYTF.